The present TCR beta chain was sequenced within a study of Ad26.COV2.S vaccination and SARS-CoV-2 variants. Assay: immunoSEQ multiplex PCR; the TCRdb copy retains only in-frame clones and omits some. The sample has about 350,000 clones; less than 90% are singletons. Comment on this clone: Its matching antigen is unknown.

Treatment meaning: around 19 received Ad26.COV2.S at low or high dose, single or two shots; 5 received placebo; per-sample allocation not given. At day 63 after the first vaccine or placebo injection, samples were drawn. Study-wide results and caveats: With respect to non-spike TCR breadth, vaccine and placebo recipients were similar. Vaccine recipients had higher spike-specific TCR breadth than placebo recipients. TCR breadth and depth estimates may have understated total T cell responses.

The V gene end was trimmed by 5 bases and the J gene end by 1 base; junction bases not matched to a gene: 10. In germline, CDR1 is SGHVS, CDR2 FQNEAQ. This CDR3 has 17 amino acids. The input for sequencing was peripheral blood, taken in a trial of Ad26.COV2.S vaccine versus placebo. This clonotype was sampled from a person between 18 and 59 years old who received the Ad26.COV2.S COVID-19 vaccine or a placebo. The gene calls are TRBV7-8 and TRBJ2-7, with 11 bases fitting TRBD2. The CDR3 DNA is TGTGCCAGCAGCCGGACTAGCGGGCCTACACCTTCCTACGAGCAGTACTTC. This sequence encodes CASSRTSGPTPSYEQYF.